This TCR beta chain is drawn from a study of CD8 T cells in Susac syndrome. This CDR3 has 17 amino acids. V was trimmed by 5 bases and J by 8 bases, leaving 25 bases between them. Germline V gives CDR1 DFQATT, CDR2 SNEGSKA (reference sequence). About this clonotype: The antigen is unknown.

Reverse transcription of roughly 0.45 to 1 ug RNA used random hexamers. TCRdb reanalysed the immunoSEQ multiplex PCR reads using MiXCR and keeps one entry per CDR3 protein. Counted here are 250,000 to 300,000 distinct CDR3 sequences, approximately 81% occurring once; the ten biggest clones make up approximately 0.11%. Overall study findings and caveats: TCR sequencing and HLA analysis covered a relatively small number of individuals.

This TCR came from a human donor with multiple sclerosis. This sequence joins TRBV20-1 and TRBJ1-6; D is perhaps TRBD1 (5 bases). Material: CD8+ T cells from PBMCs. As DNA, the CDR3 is TGCAGTGCTTACCAATTTAGGACACGGCCGAGGGATTCACCCCTCCACTTT. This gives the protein CSAYQFRTRPRDSPLHF.